The subject of this entry is one T cell receptor (beta chain). Using immunoSEQ multiplex PCR, the repertoire was profiled, and TCRdb retains in-frame clones only, with some absent. The sample shows 28,000 or so clones, 92% of them seen only once. Regulatory T cells were sorted as CD4+CD25hiCD127low/negative cells. Trimming took 4 bases from V and 7 from J; bases not matched to a gene: 10. CDR3 length: 16 amino acids. Looked up from germline, CDR1 is MGHDK and CDR2 is SYGVNS. This specimen comes from a study of B cell selection in AIRE deficiency. This receptor was obtained from a human donor in good health. Material for sequencing was CD4+CD25+ Tregs sorted from PBMCs. This chain joins TRBV25-1 and TRBJ2-1; the match to TRBD1 covers 10 bases. CDR3 nucleotides: TGTGCCAGCAGTGCCTCCGGGACAGGGGCCTTAAATGAGCAGTTCTTC. This sequence encodes CASSASGTGALNEQFF.